The rows below give T cell receptor beta chains drawn from one sample of a study of high-grade serous ovarian cancer treatment subgroups. Libraries were prepared by immunoSEQ multiplex PCR; TCRdb keeps only in-frame clonotypes and omits some of them. The profile shows 11,000 or so clones, roughly four fifths of them singletons. Material: tumor tissue. The receptors come from a human donor with high-grade serous ovarian cancer. The CDR3 runs from the conserved cysteine through the conserved F or W. A D gene is named only where the DNA matches it firmly. Expanded clones get a size class; other rows say once, few or many, or leave the size out.

TRBJ2-7 . . TRBV5-6 TGTGCCAGCAGCCTCGGGACTTCCTCCTACGAGCAGTACTTC CASSLGTSSYEQYF
TRBJ1-5 . few TRBV6-1 TGTGCCAGCAGTGGCCAATATAGCAATCAGCCCCAGCATTTT CASSGQYSNQPQHF
TRBJ1-1 . . TRBV5-1 TGCGCCAGCAGCGCAGGGGCGGACACTGAAGCTTTCTTT CASSAGADTEAFF
TRBJ1-5 . once TRBV6-5 TGTGCCAGCAGTCCCCAGAAAGGAAGCAATCAGCCCCAGCATTTT CASSPQKGSNQPQHF
TRBJ1-2 . . TRBV12-5 TGTGCTAGTGAAGACAGGCTTAACTATGGCTACACCTTC CASEDRLNYGYTF
TRBJ2-7 . . TRBV7-9 TGTGCCAGCAGAGACTCGACAGGAGAACAAGAGTACTTC CASRDSTGEQEYF
TRBJ1-1 TRBD1 . TRBV28 TGTGCCAGCGTGCATCGGGCAGGGGGTGGAACTGAAGCTTTCTTT CASVHRAGGGTEAFF
TRBJ1-2 . . TRBV10-3 TGTGCCATCAGTGTTGGTCAGGGAAGCTCCTATGGCTACACCTTC CAISVGQGSSYGYTF
TRBJ2-1 . . TRBV18 TGTGCCAGCTCACCACAAGGACACAACAATGAGCAGTTCTTC CASSPQGHNNEQFF
TRBJ1-1 . few TRBV28 TGTGCCAGCAGCCCGGTCCCGCGGAGCACTGAAGCTTTCTTT CASSPVPRSTEAFF
TRBJ2-1 TRBD2 . TRBV15 TGTGCCACCAGCAGAGAGGTACTAGCGGGGCCCGAGTATGAGCAGTTCTTC CATSREVLAGPEYEQFF
TRBJ2-7 . . TRBV6-4 TGTGCCAGCAGTGACTCTCGGTGGGGTTGGGTTAATGAGCAGTACTTC CASSDSRWGWVNEQYF
TRBJ1-4 . . TRBV5-6 TGTGCCAGCAGCCACTCGGTAGGTCGGGATGAAAAACTGTTTTTT CASSHSVGRDEKLFF
TRBJ2-7 TRBD1 once TRBV6-1 TGTGCCAGCAGTGAACGAGAGGGGACAGGGTCCTACGAGCAGTACTTC CASSEREGTGSYEQYF
TRBJ2-7 TRBD1 . TRBV7-9 TGTGCCAGCAGCCCAAGACAGGGGGCGTCCTACGAGCAGTACTTC CASSPRQGASYEQYF
TRBJ1-2 . . TRBV4-2 TGTGCCAGCAGCCAAGATCTGTCATCACGTTCGGATGGCTACACCTTC CASSQDLSSRSDGYTF
TRBJ2-5 TRBD2 . TRBV5-1 TGCGCCAGCAGCTTGGGACTAGCGGGAGAAAGTGAGACCCAGTACTTC CASSLGLAGESETQYF
TRBJ2-7 . . TRBV6-6 TGTGCCAGCAGTTTGCGCCCCAGCTCCTACGAGCAGTACTTC CASSLRPSSYEQYF
TRBJ2-5 TRBD1 . TRBV28 TGTGCCAGCAGCACCTCCCGGGACAGGGCTAGGGAGACCCAGTACTTC CASSTSRDRARETQYF
TRBJ1-4 TRBD1 . TRBV28 TGTGCCAGCAGCTCGAGACAGGGCCGCAATGAAAAACTGTTTTTT CASSSRQGRNEKLFF
TRBJ2-6 . . TRBV10-1 TGCGCCAGCAGTAACGAGGCCCCAGGGGCTGGGGCCAACGTCCTGACTTTC CASSNEAPGAGANVLTF
TRBJ2-5 . . TRBV30 TGTGCCTGGAGTGTAGGGCAGGTCCAAGAGACCCAGTACTTC CAWSVGQVQETQYF
TRBJ2-7 TRBD2 . TRBV7-9 TGTGCCAGCAGCCCGATGGGCGGGGGCTACGAGCAGTACTTC CASSPMGGGYEQYF
TRBJ2-6 . . TRBV18 TGTGCCAGCTCACCCCAATCCTCTGGGGCCAACGTCCTGACTTTC CASSPQSSGANVLTF
TRBJ2-2 . . TRBV27 TGTGCCAGCAGCTTTGGCGTGAACACCGGGGAGCTGTTTTTT CASSFGVNTGELFF
TRBJ2-7 TRBD2 once TRBV2 TGTGCCAGCAGTGACCCGGGAGGGCCCTACGAGCAGTACTTC CASSDPGGPYEQYF
TRBJ1-2 . . TRBV28 TGTGCCAGTAGGGTTTCCCCCTATGGCTACACCTTC CASRVSPYGYTF
TRBJ2-2 . few TRBV10-1 TGCGCCAGCAGTGAGTTTGTTGGGCTGACCGGGGAGCTGTTTTTT CASSEFVGLTGELFF
TRBJ2-3 . once TRBV6-5 TGTGCCAGCAGTTACCCCCGGGGTAACCCCACAGATACGCAGTATTTT CASSYPRGNPTDTQYF
TRBJ2-2 . . TRBV7-2 TGTGCCAGCAAGGCGTTCGCGGGGGCTACCGGGGAGCTGTTTTTT CASKAFAGATGELFF
TRBJ2-3 TRBD2 . TRBV5-8 TGTGCCAGCAGCTTCACCAGACTAGCGGGAGGGGCAGATACGCAGTATTTT CASSFTRLAGGADTQYF
TRBJ1-2 . . TRBV11-2 TGTGCCAGCAGCCGCATCACCGTGGGGGATGGCTACACCTTC CASSRITVGDGYTF
TRBJ2-1 TRBD2 . TRBV2 TGTGCCAGCAGACCCGGACTAGCGGGAGTCAATGAGCAGTTCTTC CASRPGLAGVNEQFF